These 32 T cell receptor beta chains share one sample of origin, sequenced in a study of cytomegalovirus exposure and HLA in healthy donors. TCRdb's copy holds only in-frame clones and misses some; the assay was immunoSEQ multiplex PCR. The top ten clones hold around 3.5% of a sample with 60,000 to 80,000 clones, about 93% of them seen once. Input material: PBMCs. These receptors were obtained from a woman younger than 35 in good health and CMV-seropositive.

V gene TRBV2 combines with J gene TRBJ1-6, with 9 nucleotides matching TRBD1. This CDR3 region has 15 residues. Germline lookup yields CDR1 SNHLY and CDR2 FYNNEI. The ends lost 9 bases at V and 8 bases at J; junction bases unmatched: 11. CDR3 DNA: TGTGCCAGGGGGGGATTGAGGACAGGGGATTCACCCCTCCACTTT. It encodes CARGGLRTGDSPLHF.

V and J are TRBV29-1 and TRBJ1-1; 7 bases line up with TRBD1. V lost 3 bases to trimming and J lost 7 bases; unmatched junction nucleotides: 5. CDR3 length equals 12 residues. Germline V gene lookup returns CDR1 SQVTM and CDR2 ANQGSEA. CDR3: CSVDRGDDEAFF. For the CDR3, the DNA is TGCAGCGTTGACAGGGGGGATGATGAAGCTTTCTTT. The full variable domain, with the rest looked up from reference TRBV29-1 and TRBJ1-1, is SAVISQKPSRDICQRGTSLTIQCQVDSQVTMMFWYRQQPGQSLTLIATANQGSEATYESGFVIDKFPISRPNLTFSTLTVSNMSPEDSSIYLCSVDRGDDEAFFGQGTRLTVV.

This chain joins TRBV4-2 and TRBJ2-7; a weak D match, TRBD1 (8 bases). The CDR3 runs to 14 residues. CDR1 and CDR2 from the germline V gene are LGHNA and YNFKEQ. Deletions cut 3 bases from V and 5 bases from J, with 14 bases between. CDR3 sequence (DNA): TGTGCCAGCAGCCACTATACAGGGGGGGACGAGCAGTACTTC. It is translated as CASSHYTGGDEQYF.

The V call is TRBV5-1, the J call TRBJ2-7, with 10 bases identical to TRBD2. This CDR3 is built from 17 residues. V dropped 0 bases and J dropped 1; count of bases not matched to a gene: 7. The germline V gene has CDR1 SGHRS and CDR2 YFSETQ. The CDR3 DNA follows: TGCGCCAGCAGCTTGGTAGCGGGGGGTACGAGATCCTACGAGCAGTACTTC. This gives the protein CASSLVAGGTRSYEQYF.

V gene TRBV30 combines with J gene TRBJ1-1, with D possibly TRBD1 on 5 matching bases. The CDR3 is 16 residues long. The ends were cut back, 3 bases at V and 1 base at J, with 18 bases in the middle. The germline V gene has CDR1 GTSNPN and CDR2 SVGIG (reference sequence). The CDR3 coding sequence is TGTGCCTGGAGGGTCCTCGGACACGGTTCGAACACTGAAGCTTTCTTT. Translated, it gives CAWRVLGHGSNTEAFF.

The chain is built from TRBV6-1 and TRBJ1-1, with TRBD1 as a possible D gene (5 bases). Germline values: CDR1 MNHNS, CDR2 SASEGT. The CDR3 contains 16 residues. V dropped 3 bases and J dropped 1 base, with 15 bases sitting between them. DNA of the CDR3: TGTGCCAGCAGTGACATGAAGACAGTAGCGAACACTGAAGCTTTCTTT. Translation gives CASSDMKTVANTEAFF.

CDR3 nucleotides: TGTGCCAGCAGTGACGGTCCCGGAGCTTTCTTT. Its protein is CASSDGPGAFF. The gene calls are TRBV6-1 and TRBJ1-1; D uncertain. Germline-derived CDR1 and CDR2 are MNHNS and SASEGT. The CDR3 extends over 11 amino acids. V was cut by 3 bases and J by 10 bases, with 9 bases left in between.

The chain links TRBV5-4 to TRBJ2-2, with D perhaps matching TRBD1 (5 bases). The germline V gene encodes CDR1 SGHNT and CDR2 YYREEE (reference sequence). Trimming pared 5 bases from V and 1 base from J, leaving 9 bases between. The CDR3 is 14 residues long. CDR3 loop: CASRFDRNTGELFF. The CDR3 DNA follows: TGTGCCAGCAGATTTGACAGGAACACCGGGGAGCTGTTTTTT.

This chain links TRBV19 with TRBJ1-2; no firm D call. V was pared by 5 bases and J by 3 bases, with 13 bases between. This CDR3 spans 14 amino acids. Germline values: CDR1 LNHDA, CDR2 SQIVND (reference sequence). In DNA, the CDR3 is TGTGCCAGTAGTGCAAACAGATACCACTATGGCTACACCTTC. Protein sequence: CASSANRYHYGYTF.

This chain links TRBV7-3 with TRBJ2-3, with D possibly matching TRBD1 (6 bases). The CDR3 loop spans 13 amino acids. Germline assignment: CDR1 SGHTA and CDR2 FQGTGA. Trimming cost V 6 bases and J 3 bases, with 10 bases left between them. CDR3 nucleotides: TGTGCCAGCAGGAATACAGGGACAGATACGCAGTATTTT. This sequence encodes CASRNTGTDTQYF.

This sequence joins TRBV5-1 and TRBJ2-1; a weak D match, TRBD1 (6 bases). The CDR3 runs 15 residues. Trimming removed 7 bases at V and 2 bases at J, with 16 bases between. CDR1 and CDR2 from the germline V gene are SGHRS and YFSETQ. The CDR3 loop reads CASATGGTTYNEQFF. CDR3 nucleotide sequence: TGCGCCAGCGCAACAGGTGGGACAACCTACAATGAGCAGTTCTTC.

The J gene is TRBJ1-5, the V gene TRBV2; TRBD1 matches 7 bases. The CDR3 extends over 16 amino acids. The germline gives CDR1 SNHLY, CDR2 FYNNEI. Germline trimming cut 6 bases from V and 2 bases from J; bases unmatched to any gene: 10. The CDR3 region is CASRRQGNWGNQPQHF. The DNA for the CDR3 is TGTGCCAGCAGGAGACAGGGAAATTGGGGCAATCAGCCCCAGCATTTT. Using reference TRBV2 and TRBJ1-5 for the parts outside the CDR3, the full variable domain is EPEVTQTPSHQVTQMGQEVILRCVPISNHLYFYWYRQILGQKVEFLVSFYNNEISEKSEIFDDQFSVERPDGSNFTLKIRSTKLEDSAMYFCASRRQGNWGNQPQHFGDGTRLSIL.

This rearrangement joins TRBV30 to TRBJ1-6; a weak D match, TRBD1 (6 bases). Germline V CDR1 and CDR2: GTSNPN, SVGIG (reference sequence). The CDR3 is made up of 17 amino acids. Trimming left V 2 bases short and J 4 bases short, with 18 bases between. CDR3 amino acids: CAWSTALGGGYNSPLHF. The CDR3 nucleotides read TGTGCCTGGAGTACCGCCCTAGGGGGGGGATATAATTCACCCCTCCACTTT.

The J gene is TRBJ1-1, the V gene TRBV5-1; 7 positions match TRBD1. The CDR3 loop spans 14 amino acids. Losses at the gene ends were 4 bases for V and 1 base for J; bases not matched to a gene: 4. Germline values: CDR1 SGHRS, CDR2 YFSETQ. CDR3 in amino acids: CASSRQGENTEAFF. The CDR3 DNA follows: TGCGCCAGCAGCCGACAGGGAGAGAACACTGAAGCTTTCTTT.

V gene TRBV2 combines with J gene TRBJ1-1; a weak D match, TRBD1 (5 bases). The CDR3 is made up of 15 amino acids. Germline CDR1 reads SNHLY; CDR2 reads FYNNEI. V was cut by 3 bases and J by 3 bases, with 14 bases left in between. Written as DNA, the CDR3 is TGTGCCAGCAGTGAGTTTGGGGCTGGGTACACTGAAGCTTTCTTT. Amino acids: CASSEFGAGYTEAFF.

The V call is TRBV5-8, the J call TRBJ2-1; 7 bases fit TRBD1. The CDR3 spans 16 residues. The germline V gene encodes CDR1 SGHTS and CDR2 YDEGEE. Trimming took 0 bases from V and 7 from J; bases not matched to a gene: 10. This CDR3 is CASSLGQGILRNEQFF. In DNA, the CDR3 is TGTGCCAGCAGCTTGGGACAGGGCATTTTAAGAAATGAGCAGTTCTTC.

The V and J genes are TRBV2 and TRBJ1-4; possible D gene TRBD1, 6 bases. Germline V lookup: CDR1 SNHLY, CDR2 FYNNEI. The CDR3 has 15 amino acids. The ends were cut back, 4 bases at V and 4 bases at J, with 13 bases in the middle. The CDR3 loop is CASSALTGRNEKLFF. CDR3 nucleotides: TGTGCCAGCAGTGCGCTGACAGGTCGTAATGAAAAACTGTTTTTT.

The CDR3 nucleotides read TGCGCCAGCAGCCAAGACAGTCCGTTGGAGAGCTACCGTGGAAACACCATATATTTT. This translates into CASSQDSPLESYRGNTIYF. The chain recombines TRBV4-1 with TRBJ1-3; D call uncertain. The CDR3 has 19 residues. Between the trimmed V and J ends, which lost 0 bases and 3 bases, there was a span of 21 bases. Per the germline V gene, CDR1 is MGHRA and CDR2 is YSYEKL.

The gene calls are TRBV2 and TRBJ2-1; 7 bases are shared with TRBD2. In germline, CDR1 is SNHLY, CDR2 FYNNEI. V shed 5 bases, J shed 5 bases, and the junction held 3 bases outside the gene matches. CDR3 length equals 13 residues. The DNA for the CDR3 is TGTGCCAGCAGTTTTCGGGGGGACAATGAGCAGTTCTTC. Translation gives CASSFRGDNEQFF.

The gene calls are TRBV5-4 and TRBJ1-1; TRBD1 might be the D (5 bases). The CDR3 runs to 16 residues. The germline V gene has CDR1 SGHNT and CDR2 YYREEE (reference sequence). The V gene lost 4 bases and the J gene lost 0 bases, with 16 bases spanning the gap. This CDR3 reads CASSAGGGSLNTEAFF. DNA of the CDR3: TGTGCCAGCAGCGCGGGGGGTGGGAGTTTGAACACTGAAGCTTTCTTT.

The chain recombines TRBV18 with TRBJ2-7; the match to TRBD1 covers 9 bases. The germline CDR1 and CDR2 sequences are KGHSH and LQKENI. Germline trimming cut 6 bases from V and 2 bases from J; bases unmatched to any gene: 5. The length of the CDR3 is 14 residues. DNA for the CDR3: TGTGCCAGCTCCACAGGGACAGGGACCTACGAGCAGTACTTC. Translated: CASSTGTGTYEQYF.

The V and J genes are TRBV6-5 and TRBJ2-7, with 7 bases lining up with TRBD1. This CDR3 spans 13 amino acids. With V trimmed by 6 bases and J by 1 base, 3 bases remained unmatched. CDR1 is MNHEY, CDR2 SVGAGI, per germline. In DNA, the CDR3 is TGTGCCAGCAGCCTGGGACAGTCCTACGAGCAGTACTTC. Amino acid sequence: CASSLGQSYEQYF.

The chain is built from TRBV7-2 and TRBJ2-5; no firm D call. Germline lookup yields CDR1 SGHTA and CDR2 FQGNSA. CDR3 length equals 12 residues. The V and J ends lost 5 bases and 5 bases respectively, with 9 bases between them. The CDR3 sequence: CASSHHRETQYF. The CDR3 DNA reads TGTGCCAGCAGCCACCATCGGGAGACCCAGTACTTC.

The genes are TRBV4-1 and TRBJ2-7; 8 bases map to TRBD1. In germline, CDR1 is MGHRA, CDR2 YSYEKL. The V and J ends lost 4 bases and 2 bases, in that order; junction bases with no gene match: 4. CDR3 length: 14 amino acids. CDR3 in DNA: TGCGCCAGCAGCCTGGGACAGGTAGCCTACGAGCAGTACTTC. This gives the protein CASSLGQVAYEQYF.

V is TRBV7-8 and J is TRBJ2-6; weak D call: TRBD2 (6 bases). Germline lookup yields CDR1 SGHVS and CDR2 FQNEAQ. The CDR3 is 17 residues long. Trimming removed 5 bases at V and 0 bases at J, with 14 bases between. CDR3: CASSRGTGNSGANVLTF. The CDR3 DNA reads TGTGCCAGCAGCCGCGGGACGGGCAACTCTGGGGCCAACGTCCTGACTTTC. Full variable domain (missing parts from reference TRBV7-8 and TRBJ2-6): GAGVSQSPRYKVAKRGQDVALRCDPISGHVSLFWYQQALGQGPEFLTYFQNEAQLDKSGLPSDRFFAERPEGSVSTLKIQRTQQEDSAVYLCASSRGTGNSGANVLTFGAGSRLTVL.

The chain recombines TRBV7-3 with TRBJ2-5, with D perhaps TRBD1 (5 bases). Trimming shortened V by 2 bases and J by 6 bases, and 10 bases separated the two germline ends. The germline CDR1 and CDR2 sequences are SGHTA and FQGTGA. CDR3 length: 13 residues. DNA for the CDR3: TGTGCCAGCAGCTTAGGGGCCAGCCAGACCCAGTACTTC. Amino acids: CASSLGASQTQYF.

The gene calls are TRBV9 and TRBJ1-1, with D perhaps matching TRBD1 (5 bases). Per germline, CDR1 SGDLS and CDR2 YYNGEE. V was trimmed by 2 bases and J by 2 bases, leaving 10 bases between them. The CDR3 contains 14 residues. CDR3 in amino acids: CASSVQGGNTEAFF. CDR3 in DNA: TGTGCCAGCAGCGTGCAGGGCGGAAACACTGAAGCTTTCTTT. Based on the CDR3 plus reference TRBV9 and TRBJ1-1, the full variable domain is DSGVTQTPKHLITATGQRVTLRCSPRSGDLSVYWYQQSLDQGLQFLIQYYNGEERAKGNILERFSAQQFPDLHSELNLSSLELGDSALYFCASSVQGGNTEAFFGQGTRLTVV.

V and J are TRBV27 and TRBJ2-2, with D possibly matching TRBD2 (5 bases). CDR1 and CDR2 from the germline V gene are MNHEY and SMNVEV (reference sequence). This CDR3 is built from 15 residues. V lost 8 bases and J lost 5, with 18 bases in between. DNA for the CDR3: TGTGCCAGCGGTCGAAGCGGACTGGGGACCGGGGAGCTGTTTTTT. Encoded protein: CASGRSGLGTGELFF.

The CDR3 reads CASSESGAYEQYF. The CDR3, as DNA: TGCGCCAGCAGTGAGAGCGGTGCCTACGAGCAGTACTTC. V usage is TRBV10-1 and J usage is TRBJ2-7, with D maybe TRBD2 (5 bases). CDR1 is WNHNN, CDR2 SYGVQD, per germline (reference sequence). V gave up 2 bases and J gave up 2 bases, with 7 bases separating them. This CDR3 has 13 residues.

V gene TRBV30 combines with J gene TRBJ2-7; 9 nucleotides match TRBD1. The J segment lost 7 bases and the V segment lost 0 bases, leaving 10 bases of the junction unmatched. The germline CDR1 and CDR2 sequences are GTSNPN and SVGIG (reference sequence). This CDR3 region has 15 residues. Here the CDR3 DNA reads TGTGCCTGGAGTGTACCGGGACAGGGTTCTCGGGAGCAGTACTTC. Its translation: CAWSVPGQGSREQYF.

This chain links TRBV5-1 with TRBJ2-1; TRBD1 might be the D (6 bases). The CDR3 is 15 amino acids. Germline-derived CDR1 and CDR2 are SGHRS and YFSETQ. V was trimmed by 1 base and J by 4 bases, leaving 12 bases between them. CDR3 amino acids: CASSLRGQRYNEQFF. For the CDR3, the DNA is TGCGCCAGCAGCTTGAGAGGACAGAGATACAATGAGCAGTTCTTC.

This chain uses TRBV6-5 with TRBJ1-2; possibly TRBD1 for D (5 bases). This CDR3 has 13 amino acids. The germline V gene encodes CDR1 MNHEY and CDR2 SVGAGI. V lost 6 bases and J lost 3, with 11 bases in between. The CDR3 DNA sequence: TGTGCCAGCAGCCGGACACTTTACTATGGCTACACCTTC. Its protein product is CASSRTLYYGYTF.